This TCR beta chain comes out of a study of breast tumors, draining lymph nodes, adjacent tissues. Germline V CDR1 and CDR2: SEHNR, FQNEAQ (reference sequence). The CDR3 loop spans 13 amino acids. This clonotype was seen many times. Its target is not known. Study-wide results and limits: Tumor TCR diversity was below lymph nodes but above nontumor tissue.

Samples came from axillary lymph nodes draining the breast cancer. TCRdb re-called the multiplex PCR reads with MiXCR, one entry per CDR3 protein. The sample holds about 180,000 distinct CDR3 sequences; roughly a third are singletons and the top ten take about 4%. The sequencing sample was made of axillary lymph node tissue. This sequence was found in a female donor with breast cancer. Some clones in this sample may be carry-over from other donors' samples. The V call is TRBV7-9, the J call TRBJ2-5; tentatively, D is TRBD1 or TRBD2 (7 bases each). Here the CDR3 reads CATPGPRGGTQYF. In DNA, the CDR3 is TGTGCTACACCCGGGCCCAGGGGGGGGACCCAGTACTTC.